The clone carrying this T cell receptor (beta chain) has only a few counts. The antigen remains unidentified. This CDR3 is also generated by other DNA sequences in the sample. Those with chemo-refractory metastatic non-small-cell lung cancer were treated with focal radiation combined with CTLA-4 blockade using ipilimumab. Only in-frame clones appear in the TCRdb table, and some are missing; sequencing was by immunoSEQ multiplex PCR. The profile shows roughly 73,000 clones, roughly 84% of them singletons. This record belongs to a study of radiotherapy plus CTLA-4 blockade in lung cancer. Study as a whole: Disease control was achieved by just over 30% of patients, and objective responses by about 19%. Whole-study results and caveats: Blood TCR clones of tumor origin expanded after radiotherapy plus ipilimumab. Reported findings show early blood T cell clone dynamics, with interferon-beta, best predicted response.

The J segment lost 5 bases and the V segment lost 4 bases, leaving 8 bases of the junction unmatched. The CDR3 covers 14 residues. Germline lookup yields CDR1 GTSNPN and CDR2 SVGIG (reference sequence). The sample in question was peripheral blood, obtained from a patient treated with radiotherapy plus ipilimumab. The sequence derives from a human donor with non-small cell lung cancer that progressed on radiotherapy plus ipilimumab. The rearrangement uses TRBV30 and TRBJ2-5; 9 bases match TRBD2. The CDR3 loop reads CAWTAGGRGETQYF. The CDR3 bases are TGTGCCTGGACCGCCGGCGGGAGGGGTGAGACCCAGTACTTC.